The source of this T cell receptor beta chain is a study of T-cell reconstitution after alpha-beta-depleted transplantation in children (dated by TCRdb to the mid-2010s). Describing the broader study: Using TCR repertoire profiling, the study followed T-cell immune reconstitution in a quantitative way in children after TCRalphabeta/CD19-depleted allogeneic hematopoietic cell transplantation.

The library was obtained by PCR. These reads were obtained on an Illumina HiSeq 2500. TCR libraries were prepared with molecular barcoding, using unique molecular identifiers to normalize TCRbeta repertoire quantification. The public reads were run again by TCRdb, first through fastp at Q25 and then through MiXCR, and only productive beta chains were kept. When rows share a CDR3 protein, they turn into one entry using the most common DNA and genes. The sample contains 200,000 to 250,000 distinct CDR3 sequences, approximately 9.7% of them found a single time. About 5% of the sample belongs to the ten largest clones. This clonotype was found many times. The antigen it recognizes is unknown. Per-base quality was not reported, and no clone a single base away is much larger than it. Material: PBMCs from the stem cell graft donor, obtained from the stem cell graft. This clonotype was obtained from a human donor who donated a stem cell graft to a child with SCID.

DNA sequence: TGCGCCAGCAGCTTGCAGGGGGCTCGAATGAACACTGAAGCTTTCTTT. The translation is CASSLQGARMNTEAFF. The V and J segments used are TRBV5-1 and TRBJ1-1; TRBD1 agrees with 8 junctional bases. The CDR3 starts with the cysteine, ends with the phenylalanine, and has 16 residues. The sequence is cut down to CDR3 DNA, 48 bases in frame from base 1. The germline V gene encodes CDR1 SGHRS and CDR2 YFSETQ. Trimming accounts for 1 base at V and 0 bases at J, while the number of junction bases matched to no gene is 5.